This is a list of T cell receptor beta chains from one sample in a study of blood T cell repertoires in COVID-19. TCRdb's copy holds only in-frame clones and misses some; the assay was immunoSEQ multiplex PCR. This table has 200,000 to 250,000 clones, 87% appearing once. Sequencing was carried out using PBMCs or T cells enriched from blood (not recorded which). The receptors originated from a woman in her thirties with acute COVID-19. Both conserved end residues are trimmed from each CDR3. Fields, in order: V gene, CDR3 protein.

v_gene: TRBV29-1
CDR3aa: SVGPSRDSTLNGDYGYT

v_gene: TRBV10-2
CDR3aa: ASSEVRGSPGNTIY

v_gene: TRBV28
CDR3aa: ASSRRQPQH

v_gene: TRBV7-9
CDR3aa: ASSLVGSSYEQY

v_gene: TRBV7-6
CDR3aa: ASSFAEGPNTGELF

v_gene: TRBV7-8
CDR3aa: ASSLERGNSPLH

v_gene: TRBV18
CDR3aa: ASSTLESGVGPDTQY

v_gene: TRBV2
CDR3aa: ASSWDRGPQETQY

v_gene: TRBV7-9
CDR3aa: ASSPRGQGWKNTEAF

v_gene: TRBV3-1/TRBV3-2
CDR3aa: ASSQAQGTEAF

v_gene: TRBV5-4
CDR3aa: ASSFGPFQETQY

v_gene: TRBV28
CDR3aa: ASSLVTSGRTNEQF

v_gene: TRBV7-4
CDR3aa: ASSFVHGCQPQH

v_gene: TRBV9
CDR3aa: ASSVAFGEQF

v_gene: TRBV28
CDR3aa: ASSLGLAGFRTGELF

v_gene: TRBV7-3
CDR3aa: ASSPPGRPGELF

v_gene: TRBV28
CDR3aa: ASSSSLVPYEQY

v_gene: TRBV27
CDR3aa: AKLAGVPRSGNTIY

v_gene: TRBV5-6
CDR3aa: ASRDGLAGLSYEQY

v_gene: TRBV29-1
CDR3aa: SVAGTGFGNEQF

v_gene: TRBV7-3
CDR3aa: ASSLGTGGQETQY

v_gene: TRBV25-1
CDR3aa: ASSDPGTGIGYEQY

v_gene: TRBV30
CDR3aa: AWGHGGDTEAF

v_gene: TRBV30
CDR3aa: AWSLGHPPSGSPLH

v_gene: TRBV7-9
CDR3aa: ASSLAARAGELF

v_gene: TRBV7-9
CDR3aa: ASSLAGTGGFQPQH

v_gene: TRBV7-2
CDR3aa: ASSLVGGLNTIY

v_gene: TRBV10-1
CDR3aa: ASSEWSSGNTIY

v_gene: TRBV5-1
CDR3aa: ASSTGSGNTIY

v_gene: TRBV5-1
CDR3aa: ASSLGPGLAGGQETQY

v_gene: TRBV7-3
CDR3aa: ASSHGDRVGEQF

v_gene: TRBV28
CDR3aa: ASTPTSGRTHEQY

v_gene: TRBV30
CDR3aa: AWSVVWSYGYT

v_gene: TRBV5-6
CDR3aa: ASSLKPGTAYGYT

v_gene: TRBV18
CDR3aa: ASSPGTGLAGNTPGSSYNEQF

v_gene: TRBV2
CDR3aa: ASRRKETQY

v_gene: TRBV13
CDR3aa: ASSLLQGGSEAF

v_gene: TRBV12-3/TRBV12-4
CDR3aa: ARRKLSQETQY

v_gene: TRBV28
CDR3aa: ASNIMGQGEKLF

v_gene: TRBV15
CDR3aa: ATSRVTGTGFPNEKLF

v_gene: TRBV28
CDR3aa: AIGGGVDEQF

v_gene: TRBV12-3/TRBV12-4
CDR3aa: ASATGGRNTIY

v_gene: TRBV7-3
CDR3aa: ASSSGTGHGYT

v_gene: TRBV4-1
CDR3aa: ASSSRLAGSVEQY

v_gene: TRBV2
CDR3aa: ASTPFGGIITDTQY

v_gene: TRBV5-6
CDR3aa: ASSPRGLAGGTGELF

v_gene: TRBV10-1
CDR3aa: ASSDGTKGADTQY

v_gene: TRBV2
CDR3aa: ASTVGLSSYNSPLH

v_gene: TRBV4-1
CDR3aa: ASSQNRNNSPLH

v_gene: TRBV7-8
CDR3aa: ASSLDVVRNYEQY

v_gene: TRBV28
CDR3aa: ASSLWPQGAYYGYT

v_gene: TRBV7-9
CDR3aa: ASSLRRQGSHTIY

v_gene: TRBV3-1/TRBV3-2
CDR3aa: ASSPTSGGQPTSYNEQF